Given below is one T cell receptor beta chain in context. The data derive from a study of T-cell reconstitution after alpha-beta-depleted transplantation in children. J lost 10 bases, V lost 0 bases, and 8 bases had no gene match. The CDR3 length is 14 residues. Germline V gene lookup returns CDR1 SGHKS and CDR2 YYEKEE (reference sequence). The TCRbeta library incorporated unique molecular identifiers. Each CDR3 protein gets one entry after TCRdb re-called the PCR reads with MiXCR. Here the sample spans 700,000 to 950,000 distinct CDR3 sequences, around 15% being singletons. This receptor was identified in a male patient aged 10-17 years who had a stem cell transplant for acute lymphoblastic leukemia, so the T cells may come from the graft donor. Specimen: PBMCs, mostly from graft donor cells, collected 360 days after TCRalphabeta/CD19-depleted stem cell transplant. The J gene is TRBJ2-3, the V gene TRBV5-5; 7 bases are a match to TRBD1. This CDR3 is CASSLDTGVDAQYF. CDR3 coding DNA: TGTGCCAGCAGCTTGGATACAGGGGTAGACGCGCAGTATTTT.